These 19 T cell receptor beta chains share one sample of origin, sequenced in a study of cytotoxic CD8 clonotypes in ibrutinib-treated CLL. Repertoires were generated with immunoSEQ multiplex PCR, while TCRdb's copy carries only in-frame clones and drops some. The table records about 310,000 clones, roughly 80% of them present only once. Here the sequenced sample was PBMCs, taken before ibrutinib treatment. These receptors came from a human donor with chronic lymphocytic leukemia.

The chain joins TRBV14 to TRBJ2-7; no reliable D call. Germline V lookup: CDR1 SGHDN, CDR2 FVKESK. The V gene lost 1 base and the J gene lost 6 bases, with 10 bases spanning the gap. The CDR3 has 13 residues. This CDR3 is CASSQVLQSEQYF. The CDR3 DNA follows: TGTGCCAGCAGCCAAGTTTTACAGTCCGAGCAGTACTTC.

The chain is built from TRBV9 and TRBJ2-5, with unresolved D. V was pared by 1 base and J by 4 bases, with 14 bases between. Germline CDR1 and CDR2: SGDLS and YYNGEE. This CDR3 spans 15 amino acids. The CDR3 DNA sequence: TGTGCCAGCAGCGTAAGTGGACGCGGTGGAGAGACCCAGTACTTC. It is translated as CASSVSGRGGETQYF.

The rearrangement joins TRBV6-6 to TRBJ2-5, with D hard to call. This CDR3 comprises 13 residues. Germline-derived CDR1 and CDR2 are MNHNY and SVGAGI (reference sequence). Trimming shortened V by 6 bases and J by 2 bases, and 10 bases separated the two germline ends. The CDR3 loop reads CASRARVQETQYF. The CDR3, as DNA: TGTGCCAGCAGGGCCCGGGTTCAAGAGACCCAGTACTTC.

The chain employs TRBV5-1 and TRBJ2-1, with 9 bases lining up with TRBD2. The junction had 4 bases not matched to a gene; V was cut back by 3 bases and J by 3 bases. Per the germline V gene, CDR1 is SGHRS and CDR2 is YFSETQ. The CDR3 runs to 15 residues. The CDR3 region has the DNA TGCGCCAGCAGCTCAAGGACTAGCGACTACAATGAGCAGTTCTTC. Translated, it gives CASSSRTSDYNEQFF.

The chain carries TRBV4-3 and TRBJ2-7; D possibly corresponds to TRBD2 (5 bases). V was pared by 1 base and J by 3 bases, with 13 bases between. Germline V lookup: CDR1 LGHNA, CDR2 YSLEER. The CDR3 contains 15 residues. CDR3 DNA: TGCGCCAGCAGCCAAGCACGGGATGTGAGCTACGAGCAGTACTTC. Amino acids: CASSQARDVSYEQYF.

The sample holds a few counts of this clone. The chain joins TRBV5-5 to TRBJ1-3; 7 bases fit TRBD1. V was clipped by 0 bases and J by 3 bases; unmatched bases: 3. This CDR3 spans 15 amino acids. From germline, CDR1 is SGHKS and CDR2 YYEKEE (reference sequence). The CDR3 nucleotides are TGTGCCAGCAGCTTGGAGGGGGCTTATGGAAACACCATATATTTT. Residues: CASSLEGAYGNTIYF.

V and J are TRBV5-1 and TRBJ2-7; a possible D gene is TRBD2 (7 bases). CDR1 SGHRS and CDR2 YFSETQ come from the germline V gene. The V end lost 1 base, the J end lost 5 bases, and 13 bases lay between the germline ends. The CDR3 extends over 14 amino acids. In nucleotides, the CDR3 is TGCGCCAGCAGCTTGCAGGGGAGGGTCGACGAGCAGTACTTC. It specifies CASSLQGRVDEQYF.

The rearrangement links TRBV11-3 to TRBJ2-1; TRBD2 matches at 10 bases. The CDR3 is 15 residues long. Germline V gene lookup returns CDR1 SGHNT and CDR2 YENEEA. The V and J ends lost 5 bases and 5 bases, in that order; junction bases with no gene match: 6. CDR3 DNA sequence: TGTGCCAGCAGCCCGGGACTAGCGCGGGACAATGAGCAGTTCTTC. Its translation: CASSPGLARDNEQFF.

CDR3 DNA: TGTGCCACCAGCAGAATCCGGGAACCCCCCGACGAGCAGTACTTC. Its translation: CATSRIREPPDEQYF. The chain employs TRBV15 and TRBJ2-7, with a weak D call TRBD2 (5 bases). Germline V lookup: CDR1 LNHNV, CDR2 YYDKDF (reference sequence). Trimming removed 2 bases at V and 5 bases at J, with 16 bases between. The length of the CDR3 is 15 residues.

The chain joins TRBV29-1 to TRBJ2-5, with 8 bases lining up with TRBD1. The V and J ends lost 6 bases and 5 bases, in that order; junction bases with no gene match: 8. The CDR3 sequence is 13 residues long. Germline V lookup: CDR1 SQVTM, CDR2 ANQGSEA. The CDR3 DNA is TGCAGCGTCAGACAGGGGTTAGGGGAGACCCAGTACTTC. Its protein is CSVRQGLGETQYF. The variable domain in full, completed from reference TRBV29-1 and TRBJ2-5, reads SAVISQKPSRDICQRGTSLTIQCQVDSQVTMMFWYRQQPGQSLTLIATANQGSEATYESGFVIDKFPISRPNLTFSTLTVSNMSPEDSSIYLCSVRQGLGETQYFGPGTRLLVL.

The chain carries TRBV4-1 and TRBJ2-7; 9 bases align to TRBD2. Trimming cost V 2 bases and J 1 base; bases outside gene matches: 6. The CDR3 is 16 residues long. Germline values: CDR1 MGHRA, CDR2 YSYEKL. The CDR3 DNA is TGCGCCAGCAGCCAATTTAGCGGGGGACTTTCCTACGAGCAGTACTTC. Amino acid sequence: CASSQFSGGLSYEQYF.

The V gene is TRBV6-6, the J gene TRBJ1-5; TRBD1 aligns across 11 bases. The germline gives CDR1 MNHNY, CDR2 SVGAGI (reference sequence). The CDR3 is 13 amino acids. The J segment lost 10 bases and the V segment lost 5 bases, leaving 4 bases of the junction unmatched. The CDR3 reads CASSQDRGLPQHF. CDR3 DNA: TGTGCCAGCAGTCAGGACAGGGGGCTTCCCCAGCATTTT.

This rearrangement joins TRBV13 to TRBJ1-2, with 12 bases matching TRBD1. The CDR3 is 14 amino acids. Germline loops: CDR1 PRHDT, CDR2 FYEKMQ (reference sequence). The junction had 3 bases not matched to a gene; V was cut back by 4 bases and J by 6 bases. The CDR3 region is CASSYGTGGDGYTF. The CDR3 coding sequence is TGTGCCAGCAGCTACGGGACAGGGGGCGATGGCTACACCTTC. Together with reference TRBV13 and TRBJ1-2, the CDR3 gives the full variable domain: AAGVIQSPRHLIKEKRETATLKCYPIPRHDTVYWYQQGPGQDPQFLISFYEKMQSDKGSIPDRFSAQQFSDYHSELNMSSLELGDSALYFCASSYGTGGDGYTFGSGTRLTVV.

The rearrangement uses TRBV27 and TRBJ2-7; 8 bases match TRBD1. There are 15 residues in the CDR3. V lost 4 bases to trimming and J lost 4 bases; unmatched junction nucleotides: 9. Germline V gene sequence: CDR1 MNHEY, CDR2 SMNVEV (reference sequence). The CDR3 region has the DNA TGTGCCAGCAGTTCACCGACAGGGGCCGAGTACGAGCAGTACTTC. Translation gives CASSSPTGAEYEQYF.

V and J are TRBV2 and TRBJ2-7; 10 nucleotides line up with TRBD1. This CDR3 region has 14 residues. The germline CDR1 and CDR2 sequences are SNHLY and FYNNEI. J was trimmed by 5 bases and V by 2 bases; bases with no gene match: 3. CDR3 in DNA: TGTGCCAGCAGTGAATTGGGGACAGGGGACGAGCAGTACTTC. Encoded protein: CASSELGTGDEQYF. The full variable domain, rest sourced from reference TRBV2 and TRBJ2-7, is EPEVTQTPSHQVTQMGQEVILRCVPISNHLYFYWYRQILGQKVEFLVSFYNNEISEKSEIFDDQFSVERPDGSNFTLKIRSTKLEDSAMYFCASSELGTGDEQYFGPGTRLTVT.

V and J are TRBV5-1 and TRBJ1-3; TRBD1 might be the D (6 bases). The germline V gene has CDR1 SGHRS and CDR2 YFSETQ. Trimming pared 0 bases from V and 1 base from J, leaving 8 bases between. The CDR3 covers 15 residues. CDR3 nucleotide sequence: TGCGCCAGCAGCTTGGCCACAGGGTCTGGAAACACCATATATTTT. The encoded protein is CASSLATGSGNTIYF.

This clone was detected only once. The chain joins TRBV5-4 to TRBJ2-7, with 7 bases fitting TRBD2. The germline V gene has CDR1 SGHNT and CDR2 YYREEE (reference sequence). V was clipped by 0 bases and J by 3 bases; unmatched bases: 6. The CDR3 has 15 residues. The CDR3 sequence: CASSLANQRGYEQYF. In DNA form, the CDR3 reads TGTGCCAGCAGCTTGGCCAACCAGCGGGGCTACGAGCAGTACTTC.

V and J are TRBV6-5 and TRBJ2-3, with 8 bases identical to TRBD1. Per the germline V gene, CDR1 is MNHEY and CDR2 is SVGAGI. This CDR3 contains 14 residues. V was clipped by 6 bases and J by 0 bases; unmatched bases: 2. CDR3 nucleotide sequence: TGTGCCAGCAGGACAGGGGTCAGCACAGATACGCAGTATTTT. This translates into CASRTGVSTDTQYF.

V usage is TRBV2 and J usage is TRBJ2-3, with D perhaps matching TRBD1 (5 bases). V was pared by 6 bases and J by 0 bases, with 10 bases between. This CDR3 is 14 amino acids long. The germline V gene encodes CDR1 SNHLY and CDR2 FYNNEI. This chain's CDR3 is CASRAGRSTDTQYF. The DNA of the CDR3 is TGTGCCAGCAGAGCAGGGCGTAGCACAGATACGCAGTATTTT.